The 21 T cell receptor beta chains given below trace back to one sample, sequenced in a study of blood T cell repertoires in COVID-19. TCRdb keeps only in-frame clones here, not all; method: immunoSEQ multiplex PCR. Here the sample spans about 44,000 clones, 82% being singletons. The sequenced sample was peripheral blood. The receptor set was obtained from a woman aged 70 to 79 with acute or convalescent COVID-19.

The chain's CDR3 is CASSYVWGEGYNEQFF. The CDR3 coding sequence is TGTGCCAGCAGTTACGTCTGGGGGGAGGGATACAATGAGCAGTTCTTC. The chain uses TRBV6-5 and TRBJ2-1; TRBD2 agrees at 7 bases. J was trimmed by 4 bases and V by 2 bases; bases with no gene match: 8. The CDR3 runs 16 residues. CDR1 and CDR2 from the germline V gene are MNHEY and SVGAGI.

This chain uses TRBV5-5 with TRBJ2-2; TRBD2 aligns across 8 bases. The CDR3 extends over 15 amino acids. Germline V gene lookup returns CDR1 SGHKS and CDR2 YYEKEE (reference sequence). Germline trimming cut 4 bases from V and 1 base from J; bases unmatched to any gene: 3. The CDR3 loop is CASSPTSENTGELFF. The DNA for the CDR3 is TGTGCCAGCAGCCCGACTAGCGAGAACACCGGGGAGCTGTTTTTT.

The CDR3 DNA is TGTGCCAGTAGTAGCCCAATCTTTAGCGGGAGGGCCAATGAGCAGTTCTTC. Its protein is CASSSPIFSGRANEQFF. J is TRBJ2-1 and V is TRBV19; TRBD2 matches at 11 bases. CDR1 is LNHDA, CDR2 SQIVND, per germline (reference sequence). There are 17 residues in the CDR3. The V gene end was trimmed by 4 bases and the J gene end by 6 bases; junction bases not matched to a gene: 11.

This chain links TRBV28 with TRBJ1-5, with TRBD1 matching over 8 bases. The CDR3 runs 15 residues. The V and J ends lost 6 bases and 5 bases, in that order; junction bases with no gene match: 9. Germline lookup yields CDR1 MDHEN and CDR2 SYDVKM. The CDR3 DNA is TGTGCCAGCAGCTCCGCCGGGACAGGTTATCAGCCCCAGCATTTT. Its translation: CASSSAGTGYQPQHF.

This clone turned up a few times. This rearrangement joins TRBV5-1 to TRBJ1-2; the match to TRBD1 covers 7 bases. The J segment lost 6 bases and the V segment lost 4 bases, leaving 9 bases of the junction unmatched. This CDR3 is built from 14 residues. CDR1 SGHRS and CDR2 YFSETQ come from the germline V gene. Here the CDR3 reads CASSTGTAGHGYTF. CDR3 nucleotides: TGCGCCAGCAGCACCGGGACAGCAGGACATGGCTACACCTTC.

The rearrangement links TRBV7-8 to TRBJ2-6; the D gene is possibly TRBD2 (5 bases). Germline lookup yields CDR1 SGHVS and CDR2 FQNEAQ. Trimming removed 4 bases at V and 2 bases at J, with 12 bases between. The CDR3 has 16 amino acids. In DNA form, the CDR3 reads TGTGCCAGCAGCTACCCCCGGGGTCCTGGGGCCAACGTCCTGACTTTC. Its translation is CASSYPRGPGANVLTF.

The J gene is TRBJ1-2, the V gene TRBV7-2; 7 bases fit TRBD1. Germline-derived CDR1 and CDR2 are SGHTA and FQGNSA. J was trimmed by 4 bases and V by 1 base; bases with no gene match: 3. The CDR3 runs 14 residues. The CDR3 nucleotides are TGTGCCAGCAGCTTAGGGACAGGAAGCTATGGCTACACCTTC. It is translated as CASSLGTGSYGYTF.

The chain has TRBV28 and TRBJ2-7, with TRBD2 matching over 15 bases. J gave up 5 bases and V 6 bases, and 5 bases lay outside the gene matches. This CDR3 spans 15 amino acids. Germline assignment: CDR1 MDHEN and CDR2 SYDVKM. The DNA of the CDR3 is TGTGCCAGCAGGCGGACTAGCGGGAGGGTAAACGAGCAGTACTTC. It encodes CASRRTSGRVNEQYF.

The chain links TRBV6-5 to TRBJ2-3; 7 nucleotides agree with TRBD1. The CDR3 covers 15 residues. The trim removed 2 bases at V and 3 bases at J, leaving 5 bases unmatched. The V gene's germline CDR1 is MNHEY and CDR2 SVGAGI. CDR3 loop: CASSYRTGQTDTQYF. The CDR3 DNA reads TGTGCCAGCAGTTACAGGACAGGTCAGACAGATACGCAGTATTTT.

The chain carries TRBV7-2 and TRBJ2-3; 8 positions agree with TRBD2. CDR3 length equals 15 residues. CDR1 is SGHTA, CDR2 FQGNSA, per germline. Germline trimming cut 3 bases from V and 2 bases from J; bases unmatched to any gene: 4. This CDR3 is CASSFYSGNTDTQYF. The CDR3, as DNA: TGTGCCAGCAGCTTCTATAGCGGGAACACAGATACGCAGTATTTT.

This rearrangement joins TRBV7-3 to TRBJ2-1, with 11 bases lining up with TRBD1. CDR1 is SGHTA and CDR2 is FQGTGA in the germline V gene. Germline trimming cut 0 bases from V and 12 bases from J; bases unmatched to any gene: 13. This CDR3 region has 17 residues. Here the CDR3 reads CASSLTGTGGRAKGQFF. The CDR3 region has the DNA TGTGCCAGCAGCTTAACGGGGACAGGGGGTAGGGCGAAGGGGCAGTTCTTC. Supplemented by reference TRBV7-3 and TRBJ2-1, the full variable domain reads GAGVSQTPSNKVTEKGKYVELRCDPISGHTALYWYRQSLGQGPEFLIYFQGTGAADDSGLPNDRFFAVRPEGSVSTLKIQRTERGDSAVYLCASSLTGTGGRAKGQFFGPGTRLTVL.

The chain recombines TRBV7-9 with TRBJ1-1; maybe TRBD1 (5 bases). The CDR3 extends over 14 amino acids. The V gene lost 2 bases and the J gene lost 1 base, with 8 bases spanning the gap. Germline V lookup: CDR1 SEHNR, CDR2 FQNEAQ (reference sequence). CDR3 nucleotide sequence: TGTGCCAGCAGCTTACAGGGAACGAACACTGAAGCTTTCTTT. Its protein product is CASSLQGTNTEAFF.

The chain is built from TRBV5-1 and TRBJ2-5; 9 bases are shared with TRBD1. V was clipped by 4 bases and J by 6 bases; unmatched bases: 10. The CDR3 has 15 residues. The germline V gene encodes CDR1 SGHRS and CDR2 YFSETQ. As DNA, the CDR3 is TGCGCCAGCAGCACTGGGACAGGGCCCATACAGACCCAGTACTTC. This sequence encodes CASSTGTGPIQTQYF.

This clone was observed a handful of times. The chain has TRBV11-2 and TRBJ1-2; 7 nucleotides match TRBD1. Losses at the gene ends were 6 bases for V and 5 bases for J; bases not matched to a gene: 9. Germline values: CDR1 SGHAT, CDR2 FQNNGV. The CDR3 is 14 amino acids. CDR3 loop: CASRLGGAEYGYTF. In nucleotides, the CDR3 is TGTGCCAGCAGACTAGGGGGCGCAGAATATGGCTACACCTTC.

This clone appeared a few times. The chain is built from TRBV28 and TRBJ1-4, with D unresolved. CDR1 and CDR2 from the germline V gene are MDHEN and SYDVKM. V lost 7 bases, J lost 8 bases, and 11 bases lay in between. This CDR3 has 12 amino acids. CDR3 bases: TGTGCCAGCACTATCGGAGGCGAAAAACTGTTTTTT. Translation: CASTIGGEKLFF.

The chain has TRBV3-1 (or the pseudogene TRBV3-2) and TRBJ1-1, with 9 nucleotides matching TRBD1. Germline CDR1 and CDR2: LGHDT and YNNKEL (reference sequence). The CDR3 sequence is 15 residues long. V trimming: 2 bases; J trimming: 6 bases; junction bases outside the gene matches: 7. CDR3 in amino acids: CASSQSGTGTPEAFF. In nucleotides, the CDR3 is TGTGCCAGCAGCCAATCCGGGACAGGGACCCCTGAAGCTTTCTTT.

V and J are TRBV29-1 and TRBJ2-2, with D possibly matching TRBD2 (5 bases). The CDR3 loop spans 15 amino acids. Germline V lookup: CDR1 SQVTM, CDR2 ANQGSEA. V gave up 0 bases and J gave up 6 bases, with 14 bases separating them. CDR3 region: CSVEDIIGGSGELFF. The CDR3 region has the DNA TGCAGCGTTGAAGATATAATCGGAGGTTCCGGGGAGCTGTTTTTT.

The rearrangement joins TRBV19 to TRBJ2-5; 7 positions match TRBD2. The ends lost 5 bases at V and 1 base at J; junction bases unmatched: 4. The length of the CDR3 is 14 residues. Germline V gene sequence: CDR1 LNHDA, CDR2 SQIVND (reference sequence). The CDR3 reads CASSPGLPQETQYF. In nucleotides, the CDR3 is TGTGCCAGTAGTCCGGGACTACCCCAAGAGACCCAGTACTTC.

The chain recombines TRBV4-3 with TRBJ2-7; 8 nucleotides line up with TRBD2. V was clipped by 1 base and J by 5 bases; unmatched bases: 4. This CDR3 contains 14 residues. Germline V gene data show CDR1 as LGHNA and CDR2 as YSLEER. CDR3 in DNA: TGCGCCAGCAGCCAAGCGGGAGGGCCCCACGAGCAGTACTTC. This codes for CASSQAGGPHEQYF.

The V call is TRBV3-1 (or the pseudogene TRBV3-2), the J call TRBJ1-2; no definite D call. V lost 4 bases to trimming and J lost 7 bases, with 19 bases between them. Looked up from germline, CDR1 is LGHDT and CDR2 is YNNKEL (reference sequence). The CDR3 consists of 15 residues. In nucleotides, the CDR3 is TGTGCCAGCAGCCCCAACACGGCAGCTGGGAGTGGCTACACCTTC. This gives the protein CASSPNTAAGSGYTF.

The chain combines TRBV4-3 with TRBJ1-4; D gene uncertain. V lost 5 bases to trimming and J lost 2 bases, with 12 bases between them. This CDR3 comprises 15 residues. The germline V gene has CDR1 LGHNA and CDR2 YSLEER. The CDR3 loop reads CASSSRYATNEKLFF. CDR3 coding DNA: TGCGCCAGCAGCTCCCGCTACGCCACTAATGAAAAACTGTTTTTT.